Listed below are T cell receptor beta chains from one sample, sequenced in a study of T cell responses to AZD1222 COVID-19 vaccine. Sequenced by immunoSEQ multiplex PCR; TCRdb stores in-frame clones only, minus some. The table lists some 120,000 clones, more than 85% of them singletons. This material consisted of peripheral blood, taken on day 0 of AZD1222 vaccination. These receptors all come from an adult in good health. Each CDR3 is given with its conserved first and last residue. The D gene is left open where the match is weak. For some rows the clone size is stated as once, few or many, or as a class when expanded; others skip it.

j_call clone_size d_call v_call cdr3_aa cdr3_nt
TRBJ2-3 NA NA TRBV5-1 CASQKMGGRGGTDTQYF TGCGCCAGCCAGAAAATGGGCGGGCGAGGGGGCACAGATACGCAGTATTTT
TRBJ1-2 NA NA TRBV6-6 CASSYGEAMEYGYTF TGTGCCAGCAGTTACGGAGAGGCGATGGAGTATGGCTACACCTTC
TRBJ1-2 few NA TRBV7-9 CASSSNVGYGYTF TGTGCCAGCAGCTCAAATGTTGGCTATGGCTACACCTTC
TRBJ2-3 NA NA TRBV19 CASSLGEGVGDTQYF TGTGCCAGTAGTCTAGGGGAAGGGGTAGGAGATACGCAGTATTTT
TRBJ1-1 NA TRBD1 TRBV6-6 CASSLTGHYSEAFF TGTGCCAGCAGTTTGACAGGGCATTACTCTGAAGCTTTCTTT
TRBJ1-1 NA NA TRBV15 CATSRVEGTEAFF TGTGCCACCAGCAGAGTTGAGGGAACTGAAGCTTTCTTT
TRBJ2-1 NA NA TRBV10-1 CASSEQGESSYNEQFF TGCGCCAGCAGTGAGCAGGGAGAAAGCTCCTACAATGAGCAGTTCTTC
TRBJ2-7 NA NA TRBV7-2 CASAASPGSYEQYF TGTGCCAGCGCCGCCTCTCCAGGTTCCTACGAGCAGTACTTC
TRBJ1-1 once NA TRBV10-3 CAISESRGLNTEAFF TGTGCCATCAGTGAGTCTAGGGGCTTGAACACTGAAGCTTTCTTT
TRBJ2-2 NA NA TRBV6-5 CASSYHQALNTGELFF TGTGCCAGCAGTTACCATCAGGCCTTGAACACCGGGGAGCTGTTTTTT
TRBJ1-2 NA NA TRBV19 CASRAQSGGYTF TGTGCCAGTAGGGCACAGTCCGGCGGCTACACCTTC
TRBJ1-6 NA NA TRBV5-1 CASSLEGRPRTPLHF TGCGCCAGCAGCTTGGAGGGCAGGCCAAGAACACCCCTCCACTTT
TRBJ1-2 once TRBD1 TRBV4-1 CASSLRGGQGSLSIRGYTF TGCGCCAGCAGCCTCAGGGGGGGACAGGGGTCTCTCTCTATACGTGGCTACACCTTC
TRBJ1-1 NA TRBD1 TRBV15 CATSREGDRNTEAFF TGTGCCACCAGCAGAGAAGGGGACAGGAACACTGAAGCTTTCTTT
TRBJ1-6 NA NA TRBV7-2 CASSPQGSDSPLHF TGTGCCAGCAGTCCACAGGGATCGGACTCACCCCTCCACTTT